This T cell receptor (beta chain) was documented in a study of blood T cell repertoires in COVID-19. The overall study: Donors in the United States, Italy and Spain gave samples during acute or convalescent COVID-19. Nucleic acid was either cDNA or gDNA, and it came from T cells, B-cell-depleted T cells, or PBMCs.

Original processing notes: Reference gene primers were amplified, and this amplification served to estimate nucleated cell counts. Method: immunoSEQ multiplex PCR; TCRdb's copy keeps in-frame clones and lacks some. The V and J calls and clone size come from that table; D and trimming were worked out from the DNA. The table lists about 130,000 clones, roughly 80% of them singletons. The V gene's germline CDR1 is SEHNR and CDR2 FQNEAQ (reference sequence). CDR3 length: 16 amino acids. Trimming at V came to 5 bases and at J to 1 base, leaving 7 bases not matched to a gene. This clone was recorded a few times.

The source is a man in his sixties with acute or convalescent COVID-19. V is TRBV7-9 and J is TRBJ2-1; 8 nucleotides align to TRBD2. Sequencing was performed on peripheral blood. The CDR3 region has the DNA TGTGCCAGCAGCCGCCGGGTAGCGGGGTCCTACAATGAGCAGTTCTTC. This encodes CASSRRVAGSYNEQFF.